Following are 14 T cell receptor beta chains from one sample sequenced in a study of OX40 agonist ivuxolimab in advanced cancers. Sequencing was performed with immunoSEQ multiplex PCR; in TCRdb, only in-frame clones are kept and a portion is missing. This table holds tens of thousands of clones, roughly 82% found once. This specimen consisted of CD4+ or CD8+ T cells sorted from blood, obtained in a trial of the OX40 agonist ivuxolimab. Receptors were obtained from an adult with an advanced solid tumor such as melanoma, head and neck, liver or kidney cancer.

This clone has just one count. The chain combines TRBV7-6 with TRBJ2-5; maybe TRBD2 (8 bases). V lost 5 bases and J 1 base, leaving 14 bases between the germline ends. Germline V gene lookup returns CDR1 SGHVS and CDR2 FNYEAQ. This CDR3 region has 15 residues. As DNA, the CDR3 is TGTGCCAGCAGCCCGGGGGGGACAGCCCAAGAGACCCAGTACTTC. Its protein product is CASSPGGTAQETQYF.

The genes are TRBV9 and TRBJ1-3; 7 nucleotides agree with TRBD1. The CDR3 has 18 amino acids. The V segment lost 4 bases and the J segment 0 bases; nucleotides outside the gene matches: 13. Germline V gene lookup returns CDR1 SGDLS and CDR2 YYNGEE. CDR3 protein: CASSSRGRQVTSGNTIYF. Here the CDR3 DNA reads TGTGCCAGCAGCTCGAGGGGGCGACAGGTGACCTCTGGAAACACCATATATTTT. The full variable domain, with the rest looked up from reference TRBV9 and TRBJ1-3, is DSGVTQTPKHLITATGQRVTLRCSPRSGDLSVYWYQQSLDQGLQFLIQYYNGEERAKGNILERFSAQQFPDLHSELNLSSLELGDSALYFCASSSRGRQVTSGNTIYFGEGSWLTVV.

The rearrangement links TRBV19 to TRBJ2-7; 7 positions match TRBD2. CDR3 length: 15 amino acids. V lost 4 bases, J lost 2 bases, and 8 bases stayed unmatched. Germline V CDR1 and CDR2: LNHDA, SQIVND (reference sequence). This CDR3 is CASSTQGRGAYEQYF. CDR3 DNA: TGTGCCAGTAGTACCCAAGGGAGGGGAGCCTACGAGCAGTACTTC. Drawing the rest from reference TRBV19 and TRBJ2-7, the complete variable domain is DGGITQSPKYLFRKEGQNVTLSCEQNLNHDAMYWYRQDPGQGLRLIYYSQIVNDFQKGDIAEGYSVSREKKESFPLTVTSAQKNPTAFYLCASSTQGRGAYEQYFGPGTRLTVT.

The gene calls are TRBV13 and TRBJ1-4; D is undetermined. The CDR3 is 11 residues long. Germline V lookup: CDR1 PRHDT, CDR2 FYEKMQ (reference sequence). V was pared by 5 bases and J by 4 bases, with 2 bases between. This CDR3 is CASSINEKLFF. The CDR3 bases are TGTGCCAGCAGCATTAATGAAAAACTGTTTTTT. The full variable domain, in which reference TRBV13 and TRBJ1-4 provide the parts outside the CDR3, is AAGVIQSPRHLIKEKRETATLKCYPIPRHDTVYWYQQGPGQDPQFLISFYEKMQSDKGSIPDRFSAQQFSDYHSELNMSSLELGDSALYFCASSINEKLFFGSGTQLSVL.

This clone was counted only a few times. The rearrangement links TRBV2 to TRBJ1-6, with a tentative D call TRBD1 (5 bases). Germline CDR1 and CDR2: SNHLY and FYNNEI. This CDR3 spans 11 amino acids. Trimming took off 6 bases at V and 8 bases at J, with 5 bases between the two ends. CDR3 sequence reads: CASRGDSPLHF. The CDR3 nucleotides read TGTGCCAGCAGGGGGGATTCACCCCTCCACTTT.

In this sample, this clone turned up a few times. The rearrangement uses TRBV29-1 and TRBJ2-5, with 12 positions matching TRBD2. Germline CDR1 and CDR2: SQVTM and ANQGSEA. The trim removed 5 bases at V and 4 bases at J, leaving 8 bases unmatched. This CDR3 has 15 amino acids. The DNA for the CDR3 is TGCAGCGTTCGAAGGGCTAGCGGGGGGGCAGAGACCCAGTACTTC. This encodes CSVRRASGGAETQYF. Complete variable domain (other parts from reference TRBV29-1 and TRBJ2-5): SAVISQKPSRDICQRGTSLTIQCQVDSQVTMMFWYRQQPGQSLTLIATANQGSEATYESGFVIDKFPISRPNLTFSTLTVSNMSPEDSSIYLCSVRRASGGAETQYFGPGTRLLVL.

In DNA, the CDR3 is TGTGCCAGTAGTAAGGTCGGGGCGGCTAACTATGGCTACACCTTC. Translation gives CASSKVGAANYGYTF. The chain carries TRBV19 and TRBJ1-2; possible D gene TRBD1, 5 bases. Trimming left V 4 bases short and J 0 bases short, with 12 bases between. This CDR3 is 15 amino acids long. The germline gives CDR1 LNHDA, CDR2 SQIVND (reference sequence). Full variable domain (outside the CDR3, taken from reference TRBV19 and TRBJ1-2): DGGITQSPKYLFRKEGQNVTLSCEQNLNHDAMYWYRQDPGQGLRLIYYSQIVNDFQKGDIAEGYSVSREKKESFPLTVTSAQKNPTAFYLCASSKVGAANYGYTFGSGTRLTVV.

The rearrangement uses TRBV5-6 and TRBJ1-1; D not certain. CDR1 is SGHDT and CDR2 is YYEEEE in the germline V gene. V lost 0 bases to trimming and J lost 10 bases, with 10 bases between them. The CDR3 length is 12 residues. This CDR3 reads CASSLALRPAFF. CDR3 sequence (DNA): TGTGCCAGCAGCTTGGCCCTACGACCAGCTTTCTTT.

This chain links TRBV7-8 with TRBJ2-7, with TRBD1 matching 7 bases. Trimming removed 1 base from V and 9 bases from J; junction bases left unmatched: 15. The length of the CDR3 is 16 residues. CDR1 is SGHVS and CDR2 is FQNEAQ in the germline V gene. CDR3: CASSLVNRGTQGGQYF. The CDR3 DNA reads as TGTGCCAGCAGCTTAGTAAACAGGGGAACCCAAGGAGGGCAGTACTTC. Looking up the rest from reference TRBV7-8 and TRBJ2-7 gives the full variable domain: GAGVSQSPRYKVAKRGQDVALRCDPISGHVSLFWYQQALGQGPEFLTYFQNEAQLDKSGLPSDRFFAERPEGSVSTLKIQRTQQEDSAVYLCASSLVNRGTQGGQYFGPGTRLTVT.

A remark on this clone: Additional DNA sequences in this sample encode the identical CDR3. V usage is TRBV6-5 and J usage is TRBJ1-5; weak D call: TRBD1 (6 bases). The V end lost 0 bases, the J end lost 4 bases, and 7 bases lay between the germline ends. This CDR3 contains 14 residues. From germline, CDR1 is MNHEY and CDR2 SVGAGI. The CDR3 reads CASSYSGGNQPQHF. Written as DNA, the CDR3 is TGTGCCAGCAGTTACTCAGGGGGAAATCAGCCCCAGCATTTT.

The chain joins TRBV7-2 to TRBJ1-2; D not certain. The CDR3 has 14 residues. V dropped 8 bases and J dropped 2 bases, with 15 bases sitting between them. Germline CDR1 reads SGHTA; CDR2 reads FQGNSA. The CDR3 sequence is CASSADGQNYGYTF. The DNA of the CDR3 is TGTGCCAGCTCGGCGGATGGCCAGAACTATGGCTACACCTTC. The full variable domain, completed using reference TRBV7-2 and TRBJ1-2, is GAGVSQSPSNKVTEKGKDVELRCDPISGHTALYWYRQSLGQGLEFLIYFQGNSAPDKSGLPSDRFSAERTGGSVSTLTIQRTQQEDSAVYLCASSADGQNYGYTFGSGTRLTVV.

In DNA, the CDR3 is TGTGCCAGCAGCGTAGGGTCGAGACAGGGTGGCGAAAAACTGTTTTTT. Translating it yields CASSVGSRQGGEKLFF. The V gene is TRBV9, the J gene TRBJ1-4, with 7 bases lining up with TRBD1. From germline, CDR1 is SGDLS and CDR2 YYNGEE. The CDR3 runs 16 residues. Trimming removed 0 bases from V and 8 bases from J; junction bases left unmatched: 10.

The V call is TRBV9, the J call TRBJ2-3, with D perhaps matching TRBD2 (6 bases). The CDR3 runs 16 residues. Germline assignment: CDR1 SGDLS and CDR2 YYNGEE. V was trimmed by 0 bases and J by 2 bases, leaving 13 bases between them. The CDR3 DNA reads as TGTGCCAGCAGCGTAGGAAATAGCGGTAACACAGATACGCAGTATTTT. Its protein product is CASSVGNSGNTDTQYF.

The chain carries TRBV19 and TRBJ2-3; 10 nucleotides line up with TRBD2. With 4 bases clipped from V and 10 bases from J, the junction kept 8 bases outside the gene matches. The CDR3 is 14 residues long. Germline V gene data show CDR1 as LNHDA and CDR2 as SQIVND (reference sequence). The CDR3 DNA reads as TGTGCCAGTAGTACTTCTAGCGGGGGAATGTCGCAGTATTTT. This gives the protein CASSTSSGGMSQYF.